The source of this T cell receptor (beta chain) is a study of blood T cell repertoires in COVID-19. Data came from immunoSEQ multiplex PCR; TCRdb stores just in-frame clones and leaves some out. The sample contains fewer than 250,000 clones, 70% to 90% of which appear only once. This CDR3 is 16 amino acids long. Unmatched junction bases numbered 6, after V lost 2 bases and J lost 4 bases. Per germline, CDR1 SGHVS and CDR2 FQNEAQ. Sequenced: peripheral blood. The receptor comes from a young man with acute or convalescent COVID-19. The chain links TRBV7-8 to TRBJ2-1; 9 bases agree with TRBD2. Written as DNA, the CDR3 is TGTGCCAGCAGCTTACGAAAGGCGGGGGGGTACAATGAGCAGTTCTTC. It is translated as CASSLRKAGGYNEQFF. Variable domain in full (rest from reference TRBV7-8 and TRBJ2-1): GAGVSQSPRYKVAKRGQDVALRCDPISGHVSLFWYQQALGQGPEFLTYFQNEAQLDKSGLPSDRFFAERPEGSVSTLKIQRTQQEDSAVYLCASSLRKAGGYNEQFFGPGTRLTVL.